This T cell receptor beta chain emerged from a study of cytomegalovirus exposure and HLA in healthy donors. This clone was seen only once. Its antigen is as yet unknown. Assay used: immunoSEQ multiplex PCR; TCRdb lists only in-frame clones, some missing. The top ten clones hold more than 20% of a sample with around 95,000 clones, 85% of them seen once. General study results and limits: Some TCR beta chains (more than 150 of them) were listed as cytomegalovirus-associated.

V was shortened by 1 base and J by 4 bases, with 14 bases between the two germline ends. The CDR3 has 15 amino acids. Germline CDR1 SGHRS, CDR2 YFSETQ. The sequenced sample consisted of PBMCs. This TCR derives from a man aged 18 to 29 in good health and CMV-seropositive. The chain is built from TRBV5-1 and TRBJ1-1; D uncertain. CDR3 nucleotide sequence: TGCGCCAGCAGCTTGTTGCGGAACGGAGGCACTGAAGCTTTCTTT. It codes for CASSLLRNGGTEAFF. Full variable domain (remainder filled in from reference TRBV5-1 and TRBJ1-1): KAGVTQTPRYLIKTRGQQVTLSCSPISGHRSVSWYQQTPGQGLQFLFEYFSETQRNKGNFPGRFSGRQFSNSRSEMNVSTLELGDSALYLCASSLLRNGGTEAFFGQGTRLTVV.